The sample holds a few counts of the clone carrying this T cell receptor beta chain. Its antigen is undetermined. There were no patients who had received any treatment before thyroid surgery. MiXCR reprocessed the PCR reads for TCRdb. The top ten hold about 6% of the sample, which has approximately 28,000 clones, 15% to 20% seen once. The data originate from a study of metastatic and nonmetastatic thyroid tumors. The study, taken as a whole, reports: Compared with benign nodules, malignant thyroid tumors were reported to have significantly higher TCR beta diversity in both blood and tumor.

The length of the CDR3 is 14 residues. Trimming took off 1 base at V and 8 bases at J, with 14 bases between the two ends. Germline V gene lookup returns CDR1 LNHNV and CDR2 YYDKDF (reference sequence). This sequence joins TRBV15 and TRBJ1-1; D ambiguous. The TCR comes from a male donor with papillary thyroid cancer or a benign thyroid nodule (not recorded which). Some clones in this sample may be carry-over from other donors' samples. The sequenced material came from blood. CDR3 in amino acids: CATSRGGSVGEAFF. CDR3 sequence (DNA): TGTGCCACCAGCAGAGGGGGTTCAGTGGGGGAAGCTTTCTTT. Complete variable domain (other parts from reference TRBV15 and TRBJ1-1): DAMVIQNPRYQVTQFGKPVTLSCSQTLNHNVMYWYQQKSSQAPKLLFHYYDKDFNNEADTPDNFQSRRPNTSFCFLDIRSPGLGDTAMYLCATSRGGSVGEAFFGQGTRLTVV.